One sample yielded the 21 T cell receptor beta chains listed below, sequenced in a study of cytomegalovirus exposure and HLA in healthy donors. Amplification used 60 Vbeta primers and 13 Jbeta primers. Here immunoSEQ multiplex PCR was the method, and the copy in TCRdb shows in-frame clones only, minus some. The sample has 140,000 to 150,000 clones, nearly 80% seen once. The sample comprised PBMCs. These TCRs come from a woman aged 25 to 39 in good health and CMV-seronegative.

Written as DNA, the CDR3 is TGCGCCAGCAGCCTAACCGGGACAGGGGCTAACACCTTC. Translated: CASSLTGTGANTF. The chain uses TRBV4-1 and TRBJ1-2, with 10 bases aligning to TRBD1. The J segment lost 12 bases and the V segment lost 4 bases, leaving 8 bases of the junction unmatched. The CDR3 contains 13 residues. Germline values: CDR1 MGHRA, CDR2 YSYEKL.

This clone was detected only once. In nucleotides, the CDR3 is TGCGCCAGCAGCCTCACTAAAATCACTGAAGCTTTCTTT. This encodes CASSLTKITEAFF. The V gene is TRBV5-1, the J gene TRBJ1-1; D gene unclear. The germline V and J ends were trimmed by 4 bases and 4 bases, with 11 bases remaining between them. The CDR3 runs 13 residues. Germline-derived CDR1 and CDR2 are SGHRS and YFSETQ.

The CDR3 loop reads CASSFGTGMNTEAFF. CDR3 in DNA: TGTGCCAGCAGCTTCGGGACAGGGATGAACACTGAAGCTTTCTTT. The chain links TRBV7-9 to TRBJ1-1, with TRBD1 identical over 9 bases. With 3 bases clipped from V and 0 bases from J, the junction kept 2 bases outside the gene matches. The CDR3 contains 15 residues. CDR1 and CDR2 (germline): SEHNR, FQNEAQ (reference sequence).

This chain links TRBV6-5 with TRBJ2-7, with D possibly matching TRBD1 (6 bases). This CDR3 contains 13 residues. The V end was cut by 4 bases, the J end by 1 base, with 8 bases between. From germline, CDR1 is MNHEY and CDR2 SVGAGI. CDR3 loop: CASSLQGSYEQYF. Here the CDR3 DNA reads TGTGCCAGCAGTTTACAGGGTTCCTACGAGCAGTACTTC.

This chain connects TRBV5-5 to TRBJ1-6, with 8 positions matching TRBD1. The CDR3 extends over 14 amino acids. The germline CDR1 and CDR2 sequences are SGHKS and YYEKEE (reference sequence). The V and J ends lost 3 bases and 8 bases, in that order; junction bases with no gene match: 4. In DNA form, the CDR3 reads TGTGCCAGCAGCTACGACAGGGGTTATTCACCCCTCCACTTT. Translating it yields CASSYDRGYSPLHF.

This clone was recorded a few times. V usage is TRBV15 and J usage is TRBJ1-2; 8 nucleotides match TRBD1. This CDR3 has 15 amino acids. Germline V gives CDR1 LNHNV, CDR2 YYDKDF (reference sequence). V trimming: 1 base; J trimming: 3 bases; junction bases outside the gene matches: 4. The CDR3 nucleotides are TGTGCCACCAGCAGAGGGCAGGGGGCGGACTATGGCTACACCTTC. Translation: CATSRGQGADYGYTF.

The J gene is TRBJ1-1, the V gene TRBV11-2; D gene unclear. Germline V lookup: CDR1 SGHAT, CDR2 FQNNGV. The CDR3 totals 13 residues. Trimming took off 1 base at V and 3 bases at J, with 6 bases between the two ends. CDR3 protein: CASSLGSDTEAFF. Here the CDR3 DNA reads TGTGCCAGCAGCTTAGGGAGTGACACTGAAGCTTTCTTT.

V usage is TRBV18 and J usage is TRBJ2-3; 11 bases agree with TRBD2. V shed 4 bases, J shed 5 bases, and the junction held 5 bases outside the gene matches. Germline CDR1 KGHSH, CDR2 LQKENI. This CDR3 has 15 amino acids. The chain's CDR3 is CASSLAGGPRDTQYF. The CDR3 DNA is TGTGCCAGCTCACTAGCGGGGGGGCCGAGAGATACGCAGTATTTT.

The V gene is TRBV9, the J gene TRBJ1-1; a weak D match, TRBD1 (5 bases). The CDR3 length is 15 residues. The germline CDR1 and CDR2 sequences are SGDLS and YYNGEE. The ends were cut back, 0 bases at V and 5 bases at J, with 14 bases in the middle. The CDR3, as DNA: TGTGCCAGCAGCGTAGTACCCTCCGGGGGGACTGAAGCTTTCTTT. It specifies CASSVVPSGGTEAFF.

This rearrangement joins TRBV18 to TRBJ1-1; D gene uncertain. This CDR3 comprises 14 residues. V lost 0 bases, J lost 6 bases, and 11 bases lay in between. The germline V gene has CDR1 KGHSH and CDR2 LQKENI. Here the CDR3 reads CASSPPSGFAEAFF. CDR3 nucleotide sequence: TGTGCCAGCTCACCACCTTCAGGTTTCGCTGAAGCTTTCTTT.

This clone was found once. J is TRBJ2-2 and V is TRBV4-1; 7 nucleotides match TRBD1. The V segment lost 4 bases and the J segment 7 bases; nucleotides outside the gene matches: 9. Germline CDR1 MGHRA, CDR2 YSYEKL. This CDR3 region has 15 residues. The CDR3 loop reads CASSLRQGKIGELFF. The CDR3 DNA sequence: TGCGCCAGCAGCCTCAGACAGGGAAAGATCGGGGAGCTGTTTTTT.

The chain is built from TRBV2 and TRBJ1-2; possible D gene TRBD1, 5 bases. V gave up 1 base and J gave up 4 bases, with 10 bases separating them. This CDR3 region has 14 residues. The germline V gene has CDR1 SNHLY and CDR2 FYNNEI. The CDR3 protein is CASSEDGGSYGYTF. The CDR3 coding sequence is TGTGCCAGCAGTGAAGATGGGGGGAGCTATGGCTACACCTTC.

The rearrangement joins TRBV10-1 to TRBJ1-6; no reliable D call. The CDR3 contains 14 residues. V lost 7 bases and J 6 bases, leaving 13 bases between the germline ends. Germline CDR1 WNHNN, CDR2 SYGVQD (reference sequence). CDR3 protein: CASTANGGNSPLHF. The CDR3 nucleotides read TGCGCCAGCACCGCTAACGGCGGTAATTCACCCCTCCACTTT.

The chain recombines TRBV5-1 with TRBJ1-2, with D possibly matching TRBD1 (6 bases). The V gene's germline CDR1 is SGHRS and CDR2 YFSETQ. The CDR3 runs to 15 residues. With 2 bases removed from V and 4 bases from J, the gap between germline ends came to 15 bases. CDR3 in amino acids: CASSFGDRIFYGYTF. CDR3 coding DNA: TGCGCCAGCAGCTTCGGAGACAGGATATTCTATGGCTACACCTTC.

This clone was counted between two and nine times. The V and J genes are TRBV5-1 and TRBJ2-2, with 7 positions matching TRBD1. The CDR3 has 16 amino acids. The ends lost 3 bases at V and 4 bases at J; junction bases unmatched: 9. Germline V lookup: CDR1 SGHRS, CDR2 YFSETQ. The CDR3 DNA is TGCGCCAGCAGCTCTCCCGGGACAGCGGTCACCGGGGAGCTGTTTTTT. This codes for CASSSPGTAVTGELFF.

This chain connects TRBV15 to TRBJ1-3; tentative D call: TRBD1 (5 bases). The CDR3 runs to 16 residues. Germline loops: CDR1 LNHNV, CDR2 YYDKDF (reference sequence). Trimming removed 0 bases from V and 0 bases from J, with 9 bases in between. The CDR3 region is CATSRERGLSGNTIYF. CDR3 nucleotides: TGTGCCACCAGCAGAGAAAGGGGCCTCTCTGGAAACACCATATATTTT.

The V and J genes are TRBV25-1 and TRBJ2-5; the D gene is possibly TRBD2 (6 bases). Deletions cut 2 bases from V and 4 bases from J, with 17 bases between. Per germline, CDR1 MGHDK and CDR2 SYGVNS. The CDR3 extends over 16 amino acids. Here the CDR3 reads CASSEGRRGTGETQYF. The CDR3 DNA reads TGTGCCAGCAGTGAAGGAAGGAGGGGAACGGGAGAGACCCAGTACTTC.

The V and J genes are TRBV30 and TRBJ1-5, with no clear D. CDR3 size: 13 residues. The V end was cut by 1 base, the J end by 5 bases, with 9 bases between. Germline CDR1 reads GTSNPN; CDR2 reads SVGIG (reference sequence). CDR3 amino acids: CAWSGGGDQPQHF. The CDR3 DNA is TGTGCCTGGAGTGGAGGAGGCGATCAGCCCCAGCATTTT.

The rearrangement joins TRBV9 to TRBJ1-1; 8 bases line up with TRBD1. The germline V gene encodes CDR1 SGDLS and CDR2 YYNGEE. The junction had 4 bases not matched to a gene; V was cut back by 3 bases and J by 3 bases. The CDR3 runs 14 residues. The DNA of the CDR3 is TGTGCCAGCAGCGGCTACAGGGGGGACACTGAAGCTTTCTTT. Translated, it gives CASSGYRGDTEAFF.

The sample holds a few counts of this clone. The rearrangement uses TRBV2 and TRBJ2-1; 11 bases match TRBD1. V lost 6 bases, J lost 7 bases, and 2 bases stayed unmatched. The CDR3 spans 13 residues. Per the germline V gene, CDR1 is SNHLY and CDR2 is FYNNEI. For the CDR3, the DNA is TGTGCCAGCAGGGGGACAGGGGGGAATGAGCAGTTCTTC. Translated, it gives CASRGTGGNEQFF.

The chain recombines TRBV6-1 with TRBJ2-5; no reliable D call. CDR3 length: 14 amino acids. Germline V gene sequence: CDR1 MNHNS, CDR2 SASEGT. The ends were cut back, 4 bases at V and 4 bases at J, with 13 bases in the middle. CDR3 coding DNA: TGTGCCAGCAGTGGACGCCGTTCGGGAGAGACCCAGTACTTC. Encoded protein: CASSGRRSGETQYF.